This entry is about one T cell receptor (beta chain). Its specificity is not known. In germline, CDR1 is MNHNY, CDR2 SVGAGI (reference sequence). The CDR3 sequence is 14 residues long. Between the trimmed V and J ends, which lost 2 bases and 11 bases, there was a span of 16 bases. This sample is drawn from a study of cytomegalovirus exposure and HLA in healthy donors. The PCR made use of 60 Vbeta and 13 Jbeta primers. Assay: immunoSEQ multiplex PCR; the TCRdb copy retains only in-frame clones and omits some. The sample table includes some 110,000 clones. Study-level findings and limits: The study labeled under 200 TCR beta chains cytomegalovirus-associated.

This TCR was recovered from a man younger than 45 in good health and CMV-seronegative. The rearrangement joins TRBV6-6 to TRBJ1-5, with a tentative D call TRBD1 (6 bases). The specimen sequenced was PBMCs. CDR3 coding DNA: TGTGCCAGCAGTTACGAAAGAGGGGGGGGATCCCAGCATTTT. Amino acid sequence: CASSYERGGGSQHF.